This is a list of T cell receptor beta chains from one sample in a study of early T cells in non-severe SARS-CoV-2 infection. MiXCR, applied by TCRdb to the 5' RACE reads, yields one record per CDR3 protein. The repertoire has some 98,000 distinct CDR3 sequences, more than 9.5% of them found once; the top ten carry approximately 5%. The sequenced sample consisted of whole blood. Receptors originate from an adult who was a healthcare worker with PCR-confirmed SARS-CoV-2 infection or an uninfected control (not recorded which). The CDR3 runs from the conserved cysteine through the conserved F or W. D genes are given only for firm matches. Only part of the rows carry a size: once, few, many, or a class if the clone is expanded.

J	D	size	V	CDR3	DNA
TRBJ2-7	NA	NA	TRBV18	CASSGRTNSYEQYF	TGTGCCAGCTCCGGACGGACGAACTCCTACGAGCAGTACTTC
TRBJ2-1	TRBD1	few	TRBV5-6	CASVRAGQGYNEQFF	TGTGCCAGCGTCAGGGCGGGACAGGGCTACAATGAGCAGTTCTTC
TRBJ2-7	NA	NA	TRBV20-1	CSARDRRGTYEQYF	TGCAGTGCTAGAGATCGGAGGGGAACCTACGAGCAGTACTTC
TRBJ1-4	NA	many	TRBV7-2	CASSLGMREKLFF	TGTGCCAGCAGCTTGGGTATGCGGGAAAAACTGTTTTTT
TRBJ1-1	NA	few	TRBV2	CASSARGLGEAFF	TGTGCCAGCAGTGCACGAGGCCTCGGGGAAGCTTTCTTT
TRBJ2-6	NA	many	TRBV19	CASSIVAVDSLSGANVLTF	TGTGCCAGTAGTATAGTTGCTGTAGACAGTCTCTCTGGGGCCAACGTCCTGACTTTC
TRBJ2-3	NA	many	TRBV5-1	CASSSVGRPTDTQYF	TGCGCCAGCAGTTCCGTGGGAAGGCCCACAGATACGCAGTATTTT
TRBJ2-7	NA	few	TRBV5-1	CASSLERSEQYF	TGCGCCAGCAGCTTGGAACGTAGCGAGCAGTACTTC
TRBJ1-5	TRBD1	NA	TRBV29-1	CSVLGDSDQPQHF	TGCAGCGTTTTAGGGGACAGCGATCAGCCCCAGCATTTT
TRBJ1-2	NA	few	TRBV4-1	CASSLSRQASYGYTF	TGCGCCAGCAGCCTAAGTCGACAGGCAAGCTATGGCTACACCTTC
TRBJ1-1	TRBD1	NA	TRBV12-5	CASGLRGPVNTEAFF	TGTGCTAGTGGTTTGAGGGGGCCGGTTAACACTGAAGCTTTCTTT
TRBJ2-1	TRBD2	few	TRBV3-1	CASSPGGATTYNEQFF	TGTGCCAGCAGCCCGGGGGGAGCGACGACCTACAATGAGCAGTTCTTC
TRBJ1-6	TRBD1	many	TRBV6-5	CASSYSLGPGGNSPLHF	TGTGCCAGCAGTTACTCGTTGGGGCCAGGGGGCAATTCACCCCTCCACTTT
TRBJ1-2	TRBD1	many	TRBV3-1	CASSQGGYGYTF	TGTGCCAGCAGTCAGGGGGGGTATGGCTACACCTTC
TRBJ1-2	NA	few	TRBV5-1	CASSLEAGLGYTF	TGCGCCAGCAGCTTGGAGGCAGGCTTAGGCTACACCTTC
TRBJ1-1	TRBD1	NA	TRBV7-9	CASSRQGNEEAFF	TGTGCCAGCAGCAGACAGGGTAATGAGGAAGCTTTCTTT
TRBJ2-2	NA	many	TRBV20-1	CSAEVAASRSTGELFF	TGCAGTGCAGAGGTCGCAGCCTCTCGGTCCACCGGGGAGCTGTTTTTT
TRBJ1-2	NA	few	TRBV18	CASSPRSSDHYGYTF	TGTGCCAGCTCACCACGGTCGAGTGATCATTATGGCTACACCTTC
TRBJ1-4	NA	NA	TRBV4-1	CASSQARREKLFF	TGCGCCAGCAGCCAAGCCCGGAGGGAAAAACTGTTTTTT
TRBJ2-3	TRBD1	few	TRBV18	CASSPLPGQGPNTQYF	TGTGCCAGCTCACCACTCCCGGGACAGGGTCCAAATACGCAGTATTTT
TRBJ1-1	TRBD1	many	TRBV12-3/TRBV12-4	CASSKTGGTEAFF	TGTGCCAGCAGTAAAACAGGGGGAACTGAAGCTTTCTTT
TRBJ1-3	NA	NA	TRBV11-3	CASSFTSGNTIYF	TGTGCCAGCAGCTTCACCTCTGGAAACACCATATATTTT
TRBJ1-5	NA	NA	TRBV19	CASSFGDYGQHF	TGTGCCAGTAGTTTTGGAGACTATGGCCAGCATTTT